This T cell receptor (beta chain) stems from a study of blood T cell repertoires in COVID-19. The V end was cut by 2 bases, the J end by 4 bases, with 15 bases between. Germline V gives CDR1 SGDLS, CDR2 YYNGEE. The CDR3 loop spans 15 amino acids. The assay was immunoSEQ multiplex PCR, and TCRdb's table has in-frame clones only and misses some. The repertoire holds 37,000 or so clones, with over 75% as singletons. This receptor was taken from a man in his fifties or sixties with active COVID-19. Sample: peripheral blood. The chain uses TRBV9 and TRBJ1-1, with D possibly being TRBD1 (6 bases). The CDR3 here is CASSVLGGALTEAFF. CDR3 in DNA: TGTGCCAGCAGCGTCCTCGGGGGGGCGCTCACTGAAGCTTTCTTT.